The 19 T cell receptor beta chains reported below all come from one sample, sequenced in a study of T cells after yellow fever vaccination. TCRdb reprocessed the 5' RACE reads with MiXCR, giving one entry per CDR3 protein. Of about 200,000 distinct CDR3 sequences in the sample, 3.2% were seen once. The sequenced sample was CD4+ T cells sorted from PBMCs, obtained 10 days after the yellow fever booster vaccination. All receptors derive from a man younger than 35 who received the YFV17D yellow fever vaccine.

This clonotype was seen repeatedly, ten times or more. CDR3 amino acids: CASSLSAVSNQPQHF. As DNA, the CDR3 is TGCGCCAGCAGCCTTAGCGCAGTTAGCAATCAGCCCCAGCATTTT. The chain joins TRBV4-3 to TRBJ1-5; D remains unclear. Trimming stripped 4 bases from V and 0 bases from J, with 10 bases between. In germline, CDR1 is LGHNA, CDR2 YSLEER. CDR3 length: 15 amino acids.

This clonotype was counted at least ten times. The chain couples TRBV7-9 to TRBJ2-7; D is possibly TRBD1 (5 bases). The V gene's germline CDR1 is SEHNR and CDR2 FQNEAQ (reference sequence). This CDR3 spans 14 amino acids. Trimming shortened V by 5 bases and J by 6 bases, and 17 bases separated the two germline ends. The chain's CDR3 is CASSLLPDSFEQYF. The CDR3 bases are TGTGCCAGCAGCCTACTTCCTGACAGCTTCGAGCAGTACTTC. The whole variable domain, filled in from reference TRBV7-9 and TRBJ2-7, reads DTGVSQNPRHKITKRGQNVTFRCDPISEHNRLYWYRQTLGQGPEFLTYFQNEAQLEKSRLLSDRFSAERPKGSFSTLEIQRTEQGDSAMYLCASSLLPDSFEQYFGPGTRLTVT.

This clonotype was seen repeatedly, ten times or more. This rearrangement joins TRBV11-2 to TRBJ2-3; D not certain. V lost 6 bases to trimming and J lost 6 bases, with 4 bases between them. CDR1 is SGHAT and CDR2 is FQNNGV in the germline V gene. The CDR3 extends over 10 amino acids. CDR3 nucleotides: TGTGCCAGCAGGCTGGATACGCAGTATTTT. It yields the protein CASRLDTQYF.

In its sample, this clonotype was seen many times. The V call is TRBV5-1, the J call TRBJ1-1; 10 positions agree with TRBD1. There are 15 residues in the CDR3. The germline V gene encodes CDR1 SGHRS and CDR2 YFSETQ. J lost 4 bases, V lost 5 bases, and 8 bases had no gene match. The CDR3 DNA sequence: TGCGCCAGCAGGCGTGCCGGGACAGGGGCCACTGAAGCTTTCTTT. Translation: CASRRAGTGATEAFF.

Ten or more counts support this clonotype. The CDR3, as DNA: TGTGCCAGCAGCTTGGTAACGGGGAACACTGAAGCTTTCTTT. Protein product: CASSLVTGNTEAFF. V is TRBV5-8 and J is TRBJ1-1; D gene unclear. Germline V CDR1 and CDR2: SGHTS, YDEGEE. V was trimmed by 0 bases and J by 1 base, leaving 7 bases between them. The length of the CDR3 is 14 residues.

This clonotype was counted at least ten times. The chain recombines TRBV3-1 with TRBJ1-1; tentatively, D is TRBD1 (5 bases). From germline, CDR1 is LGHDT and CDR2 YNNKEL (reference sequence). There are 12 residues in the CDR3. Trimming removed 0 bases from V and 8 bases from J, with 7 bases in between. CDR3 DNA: TGTGCCAGCAGCCAAGAGGGGGGAGAAGCTTTCTTT. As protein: CASSQEGGEAFF.

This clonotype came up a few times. The CDR3 DNA follows: TGTGCCAGCAGACTAGCGGGGGTTGAGACCCAGTACTTC. Amino acids: CASRLAGVETQYF. The V call is TRBV11-2, the J call TRBJ2-5; 11 bases align to TRBD2. Germline-derived CDR1 and CDR2 are SGHAT and FQNNGV. The CDR3 spans 13 residues. V lost 6 bases, J lost 5 bases, and 2 bases stayed unmatched. Using reference TRBV11-2 and TRBJ2-5 for the parts outside the CDR3, the full variable domain is EAGVAQSPRYKIIEKRQSVAFWCNPISGHATLYWYQQILGQGPKLLIQFQNNGVVDDSQLPKDRFSAERLKGVDSTLKIQPAKLEDSAVYLCASRLAGVETQYFGPGTRLLVL.

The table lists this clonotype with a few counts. The chain's CDR3 is CASSVDRGEAFF. CDR3 coding DNA: TGTGCCAGCAGTGTGGACAGGGGAGAAGCTTTCTTT. The chain carries TRBV2 and TRBJ1-1, with TRBD1 identical over 9 bases. CDR1 and CDR2 from the germline V gene are SNHLY and FYNNEI. V dropped 4 bases and J dropped 8; count of bases not matched to a gene: 2. This CDR3 has 12 residues.

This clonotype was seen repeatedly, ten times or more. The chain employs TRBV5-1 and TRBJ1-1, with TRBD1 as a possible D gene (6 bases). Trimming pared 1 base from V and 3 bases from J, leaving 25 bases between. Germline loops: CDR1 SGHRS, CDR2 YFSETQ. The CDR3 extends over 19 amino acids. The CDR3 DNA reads TGCGCCAGCAGCTTGTGGCCTTCGACAGGCAGGTGGTCGGACACTGAAGCTTTCTTT. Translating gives CASSLWPSTGRWSDTEAFF.

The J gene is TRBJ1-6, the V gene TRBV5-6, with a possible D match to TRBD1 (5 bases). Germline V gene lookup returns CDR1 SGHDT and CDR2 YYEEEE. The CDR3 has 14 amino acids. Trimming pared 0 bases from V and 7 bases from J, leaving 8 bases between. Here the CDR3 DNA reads TGTGCCAGCAGCTTGGACAGGAACAATTCACCCCTCCACTTT. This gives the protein CASSLDRNNSPLHF. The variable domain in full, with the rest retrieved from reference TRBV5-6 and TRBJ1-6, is DAGVTQSPTHLIKTRGQQVTLRCSPKSGHDTVSWYQQALGQGPQFIFQYYEEEERQRGNFPDRFSGHQFPNYSSELNVNALLLGDSALYLCASSLDRNNSPLHFGNGTRLTVT.

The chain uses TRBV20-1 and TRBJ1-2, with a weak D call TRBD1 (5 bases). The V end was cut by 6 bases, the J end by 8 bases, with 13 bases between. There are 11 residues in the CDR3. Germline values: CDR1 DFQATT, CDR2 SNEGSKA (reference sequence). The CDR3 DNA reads TGCAGTGCCGGGACGGGTCAGGGCTACACCTTC. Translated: CSAGTGQGYTF.

Here the CDR3 reads CASSLGGGVGTEAFF. CDR3 bases: TGTGCCAGCAGCTTGGGGGGGGGAGTTGGAACTGAAGCTTTCTTT. The J gene is TRBJ1-1, the V gene TRBV5-6, with D possibly matching TRBD1 (5 bases). This CDR3 comprises 15 residues. V lost 0 bases, J lost 5 bases, and 14 bases lay in between. Germline loops: CDR1 SGHDT, CDR2 YYEEEE.

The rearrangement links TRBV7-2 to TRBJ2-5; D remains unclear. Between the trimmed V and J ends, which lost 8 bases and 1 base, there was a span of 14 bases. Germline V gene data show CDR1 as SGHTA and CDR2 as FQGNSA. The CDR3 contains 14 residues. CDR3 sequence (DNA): TGTGCCAGCGGTTCTTCCCCAGTCCAAGAGACCCAGTACTTC. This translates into CASGSSPVQETQYF.

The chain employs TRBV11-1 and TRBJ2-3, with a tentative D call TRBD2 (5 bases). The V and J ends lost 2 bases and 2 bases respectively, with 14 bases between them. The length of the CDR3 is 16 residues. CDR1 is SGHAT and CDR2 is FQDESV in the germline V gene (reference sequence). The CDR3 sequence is CASSLYGKKATDTQYF. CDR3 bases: TGTGCCAGCAGCTTATACGGGAAGAAGGCCACAGATACGCAGTATTTT.

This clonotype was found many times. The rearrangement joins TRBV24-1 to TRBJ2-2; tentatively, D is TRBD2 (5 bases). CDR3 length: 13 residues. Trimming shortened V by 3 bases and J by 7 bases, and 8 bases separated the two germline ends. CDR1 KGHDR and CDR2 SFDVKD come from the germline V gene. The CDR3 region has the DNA TGTGCCACCAGTGATCGTGGGAGCGGGGAGCTGTTTTTT. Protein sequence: CATSDRGSGELFF.

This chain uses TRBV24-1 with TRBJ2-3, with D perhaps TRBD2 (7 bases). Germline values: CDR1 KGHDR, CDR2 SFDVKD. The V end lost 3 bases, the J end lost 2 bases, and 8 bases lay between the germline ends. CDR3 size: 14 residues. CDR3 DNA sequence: TGTGCCACCAGTGATGCGGGGGCCACAGATACGCAGTATTTT. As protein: CATSDAGATDTQYF.

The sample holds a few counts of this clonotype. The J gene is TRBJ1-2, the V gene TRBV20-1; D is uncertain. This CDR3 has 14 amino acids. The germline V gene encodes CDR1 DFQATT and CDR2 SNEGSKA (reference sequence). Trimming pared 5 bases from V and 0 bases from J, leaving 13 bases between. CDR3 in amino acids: CSASGPAPNYGYTF. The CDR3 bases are TGCAGTGCTTCCGGGCCAGCTCCTAACTATGGCTACACCTTC.

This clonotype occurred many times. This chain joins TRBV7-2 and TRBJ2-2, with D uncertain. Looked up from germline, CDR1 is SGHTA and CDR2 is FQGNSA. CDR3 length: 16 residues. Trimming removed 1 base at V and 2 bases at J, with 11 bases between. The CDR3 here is CASSLVVGLNTGELFF. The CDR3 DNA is TGTGCCAGCAGCTTAGTTGTTGGTCTAAACACCGGGGAGCTGTTTTTT.

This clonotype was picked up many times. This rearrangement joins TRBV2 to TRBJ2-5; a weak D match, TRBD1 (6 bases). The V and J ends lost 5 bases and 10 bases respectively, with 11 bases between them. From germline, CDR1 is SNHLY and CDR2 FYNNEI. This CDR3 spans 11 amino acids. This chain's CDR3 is CASSRGFVQYF. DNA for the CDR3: TGTGCCAGCAGTAGGGGGTTTGTCCAGTACTTC.